This TCR beta chain derives from a study of OX40 agonist ivuxolimab in advanced cancers. V was pared by 5 bases and J by 6 bases, with 10 bases between. The CDR3 covers 13 residues. Germline lookup yields CDR1 MNHNS and CDR2 SASEGT. Here immunoSEQ multiplex PCR was the method, and the copy in TCRdb shows in-frame clones only, minus some. The profile shows tens of thousands of clones, 79% of them singletons. The clonotype comes from an adult with an advanced solid tumor such as melanoma, head and neck, liver or kidney cancer. This material consisted of CD4+ or CD8+ T cells sorted from blood, taken in a trial of the OX40 agonist ivuxolimab. The rearrangement uses TRBV6-1 and TRBJ2-2; maybe TRBD1 (6 bases). CDR3 in amino acids: CASSNRVPGELFF. The DNA for the CDR3 is TGTGCCAGCAGTAACAGGGTTCCCGGGGAGCTGTTTTTT.